The TCR beta chain under discussion was sequenced for a study of cytomegalovirus exposure and HLA in healthy donors. Overall study: One earlier analysis, a look at 200 million or so T cells, found roughly 120 million unique TCR beta sequences. Most donors, roughly 84% of over 300 genotyped, fell in the Caucasian-associated ancestry cluster.

Concerning this clone itself: The antigen remains undetermined.

Study findings and constraints: Reports state that TCR beta sequences accurately predicted most subjects' HLA-A and HLA-B alleles. High specificity and sensitivity for cytomegalovirus status were reported for the classifier.

PCR involved 60 Vbeta and 13 Jbeta primers. Sequencing was performed with immunoSEQ multiplex PCR; in TCRdb, only in-frame clones are kept and a portion is missing. This table holds fewer than 110,000 clones, 85% to 90% found once. The germline V gene encodes CDR1 SGHVS and CDR2 FQNEAQ. Trimming removed 5 bases from V and 4 bases from J, with 20 bases in between. The CDR3 is 16 amino acids. Sequencing was performed on PBMCs. This receptor was taken from a young man in good health and CMV-seronegative. The chain recombines TRBV7-8 with TRBJ1-1; D not resolved. DNA of the CDR3: TGTGCCAGCAGCCTCCTTCAAAGTGGCCGGGGCACTGAAGCTTTCTTT. It translates to CASSLLQSGRGTEAFF.